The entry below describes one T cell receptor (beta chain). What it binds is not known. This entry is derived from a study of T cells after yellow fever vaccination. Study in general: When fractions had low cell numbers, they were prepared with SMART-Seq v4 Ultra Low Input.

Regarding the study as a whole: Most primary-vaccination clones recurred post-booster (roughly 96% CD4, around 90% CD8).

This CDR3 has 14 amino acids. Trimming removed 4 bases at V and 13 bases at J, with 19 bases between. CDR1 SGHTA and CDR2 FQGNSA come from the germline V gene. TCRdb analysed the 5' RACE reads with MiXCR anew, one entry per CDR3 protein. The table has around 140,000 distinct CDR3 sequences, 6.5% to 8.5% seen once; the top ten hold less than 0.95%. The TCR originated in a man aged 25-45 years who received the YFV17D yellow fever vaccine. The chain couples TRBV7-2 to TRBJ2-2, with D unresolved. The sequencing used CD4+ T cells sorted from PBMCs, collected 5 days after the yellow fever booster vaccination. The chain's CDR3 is CASSSDIGRRGLFF. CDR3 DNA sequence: TGTGCCAGCAGCTCCGACATCGGACGAAGAGGGCTGTTTTTT. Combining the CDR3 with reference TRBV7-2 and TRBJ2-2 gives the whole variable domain GAGVSQSPSNKVTEKGKDVELRCDPISGHTALYWYRQSLGQGLEFLIYFQGNSAPDKSGLPSDRFSAERTGGSVSTLTIQRTQQEDSAVYLCASSSDIGRRGLFFGEGSRLTVL.